One and the same sample provided the 6 T cell receptor beta chains below, sequenced in a study of blood T cell repertoires in COVID-19. This table comes from immunoSEQ multiplex PCR, and its TCRdb copy is limited to in-frame clones, with some not included. The sample carries roughly 250,000 clones, around 90% recorded once. Sequences were obtained from PBMCs or T cells enriched from blood (not recorded which). These receptors all stem from a woman between 45 and 60 years old who had recovered from COVID-19.

V and J are TRBV7-6 and TRBJ2-2; TRBD2 matches 11 bases. The CDR3 has 20 residues. Germline V lookup: CDR1 SGHVS, CDR2 FNYEAQ. Trimming removed 1 base from V and 0 bases from J; junction bases left unmatched: 10. The CDR3 bases are TGTGCCAGCAGCTTAGTCGTACGGCTAGCGGGAGGTTCGAACACCGGGGAGCTGTTTTTT. Amino acids: CASSLVVRLAGGSNTGELFF.

The chain recombines TRBV10-1 with TRBJ2-1, with TRBD2 identical over 8 bases. The CDR3 is 17 residues long. V trimming: 3 bases; J trimming: 5 bases; junction bases outside the gene matches: 12. CDR1 is WNHNN and CDR2 is SYGVQD in the germline V gene (reference sequence). CDR3 sequence: CASSDHLSGRGNNEQFF. The CDR3 DNA reads as TGCGCCAGCAGTGACCATCTGAGCGGGAGAGGGAACAATGAGCAGTTCTTC.

The chain couples TRBV4-3 to TRBJ2-2; 8 bases fit TRBD2. This CDR3 has 16 amino acids. Germline CDR1 is LGHNA and CDR2 is YSLEER. The V and J ends lost 4 bases and 3 bases, in that order; junction bases with no gene match: 7. CDR3 DNA: TGCGCCAGCAGCCGGGTGGGGACTAGGCACACCGGGGAGCTGTTTTTT. Translated: CASSRVGTRHTGELFF.

This sequence joins TRBV6-2 or TRBV6-3 and TRBJ2-3, with 8 positions matching TRBD2. The V and J ends lost 2 bases and 5 bases, in that order; junction bases with no gene match: 12. The CDR3 loop spans 17 amino acids. CDR1 and CDR2 from the germline V gene are MNHEY and SVGEGT. CDR3 in amino acids: CASSYPVIAGRRDTQYF. For the CDR3, the DNA is TGTGCCAGCAGTTACCCCGTCATAGCGGGACGGAGAGATACGCAGTATTTT.

The chain couples TRBV28 to TRBJ1-2; D might be TRBD1 (5 bases). Per germline, CDR1 MDHEN and CDR2 SYDVKM. The CDR3 totals 14 residues. Trimming took off 6 bases at V and 4 bases at J, with 15 bases between the two ends. This CDR3 is CASRDAGRIYGYTF. The CDR3 nucleotides read TGTGCCAGCAGGGATGCGGGACGGATCTATGGCTACACCTTC.

This clone appeared once. This chain connects TRBV18 to TRBJ2-3; maybe TRBD2 (5 bases). The length of the CDR3 is 16 residues. V lost 5 bases to trimming and J lost 2 bases, with 17 bases between them. Germline assignment: CDR1 KGHSH and CDR2 LQKENI. The CDR3 sequence: CASSSSTISPTDTQYF. CDR3 nucleotides: TGTGCCAGCTCATCCTCGACTATATCCCCCACAGATACGCAGTATTTT.